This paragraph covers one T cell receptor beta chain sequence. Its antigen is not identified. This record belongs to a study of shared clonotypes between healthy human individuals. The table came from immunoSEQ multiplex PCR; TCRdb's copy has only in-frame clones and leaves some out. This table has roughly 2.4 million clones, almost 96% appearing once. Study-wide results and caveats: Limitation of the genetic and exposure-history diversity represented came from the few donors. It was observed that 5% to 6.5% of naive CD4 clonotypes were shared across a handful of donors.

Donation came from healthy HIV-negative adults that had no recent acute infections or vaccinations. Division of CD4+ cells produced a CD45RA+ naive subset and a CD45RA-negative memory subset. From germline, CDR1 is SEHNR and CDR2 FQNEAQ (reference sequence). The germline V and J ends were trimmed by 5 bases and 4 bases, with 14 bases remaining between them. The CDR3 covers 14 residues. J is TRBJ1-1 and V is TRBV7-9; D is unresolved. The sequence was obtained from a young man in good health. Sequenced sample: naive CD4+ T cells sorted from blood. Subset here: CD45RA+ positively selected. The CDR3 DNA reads TGTGCCAGCAGCCTAACGGGGAGCGGCACTGAAGCTTTCTTT. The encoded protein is CASSLTGSGTEAFF.